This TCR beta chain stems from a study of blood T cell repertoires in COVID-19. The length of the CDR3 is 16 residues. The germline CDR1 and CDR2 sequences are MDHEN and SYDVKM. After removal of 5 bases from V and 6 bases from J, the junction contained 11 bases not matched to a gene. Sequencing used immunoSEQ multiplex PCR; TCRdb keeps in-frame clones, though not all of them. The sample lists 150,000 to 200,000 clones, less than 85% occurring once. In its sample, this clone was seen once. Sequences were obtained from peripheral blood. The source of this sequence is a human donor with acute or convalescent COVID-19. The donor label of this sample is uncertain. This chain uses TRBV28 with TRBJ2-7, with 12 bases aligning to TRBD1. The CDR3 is CASSTPRDRGLVEQYF. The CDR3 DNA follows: TGTGCCAGCAGTACCCCCCGGGACAGGGGGCTCGTCGAGCAGTACTTC.